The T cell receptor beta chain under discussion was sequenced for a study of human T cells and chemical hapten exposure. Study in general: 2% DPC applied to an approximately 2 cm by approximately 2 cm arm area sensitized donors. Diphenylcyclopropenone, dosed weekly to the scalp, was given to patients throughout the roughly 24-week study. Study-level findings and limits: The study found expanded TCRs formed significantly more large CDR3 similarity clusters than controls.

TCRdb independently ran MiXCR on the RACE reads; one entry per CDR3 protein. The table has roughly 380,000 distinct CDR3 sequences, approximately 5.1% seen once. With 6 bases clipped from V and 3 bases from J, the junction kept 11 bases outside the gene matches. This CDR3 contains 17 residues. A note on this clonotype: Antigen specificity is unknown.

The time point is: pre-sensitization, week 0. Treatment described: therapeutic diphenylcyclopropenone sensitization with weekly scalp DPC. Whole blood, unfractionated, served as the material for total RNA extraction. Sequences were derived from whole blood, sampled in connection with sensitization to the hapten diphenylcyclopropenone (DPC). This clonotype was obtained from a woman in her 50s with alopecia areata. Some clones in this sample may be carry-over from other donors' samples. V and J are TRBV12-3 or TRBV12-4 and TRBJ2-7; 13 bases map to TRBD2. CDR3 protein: CASSPGLAGAWGYEQYF. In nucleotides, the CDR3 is TGTGCCAGCAGCCCCGGACTAGCGGGGGCTTGGGGCTACGAGCAGTACTTC.